These 5 T cell receptor beta chains were all obtained from the same sample, sequenced in a study of cytomegalovirus exposure and HLA in healthy donors. The PCR employed 60 Vbeta primers together with 13 Jbeta primers. Sequencing was performed with immunoSEQ multiplex PCR; in TCRdb, only in-frame clones are kept and a portion is missing. The sample contains about 120,000 clones, roughly a tenth of which appear only once. Material: PBMCs. The receptors come from a woman aged 18-29 years in good health and CMV-seropositive.

This clone has a handful of counts. The chain employs TRBV10-3 and TRBJ1-1; D call uncertain. The CDR3 covers 14 residues. V lost 1 base and J lost 5, with 11 bases in between. Germline CDR1 reads ENHRY; CDR2 reads SYGVKD. The CDR3 DNA sequence: TGTGCCATCAGTGAGTTCCGGGGAGGTACTGAAGCTTTCTTT. This codes for CAISEFRGGTEAFF.

This clone was seen a few times. This chain links TRBV27 with TRBJ1-1; D unresolved. The CDR3 runs 13 residues. V gave up 3 bases and J gave up 0 bases, with 5 bases separating them. From germline, CDR1 is MNHEY and CDR2 SMNVEV (reference sequence). The CDR3 region is CASSFGMNTEAFF. Written as DNA, the CDR3 is TGTGCCAGCAGTTTCGGTATGAACACTGAAGCTTTCTTT.

V usage is TRBV6-1 and J usage is TRBJ2-6; D perhaps matches TRBD1 (5 bases). The CDR3 is 17 residues long. The germline V and J ends were trimmed by 2 bases and 4 bases, with 15 bases remaining between them. Germline-derived CDR1 and CDR2 are MNHNS and SASEGT. CDR3 nucleotides: TGTGCCAGCAGTGAACTGAGACAGCTTATCGGGGCCAACGTCCTGACTTTC. This codes for CASSELRQLIGANVLTF.

The rearrangement uses TRBV19 and TRBJ2-2, with D unclear. Germline loops: CDR1 LNHDA, CDR2 SQIVND (reference sequence). CDR3 length: 14 amino acids. V lost 7 bases and J 1 base, leaving 10 bases between the germline ends. The CDR3 DNA sequence: TGTGCCAGTACTCCTAAGAGGAACACCGGGGAGCTGTTTTTT. Translation: CASTPKRNTGELFF.

The chain couples TRBV9 to TRBJ2-3; D is unclear. V was clipped by 0 bases and J by 4 bases, with 9 bases between them. CDR3 length: 14 residues. Germline V gives CDR1 SGDLS, CDR2 YYNGEE. CDR3 coding DNA: TGTGCCAGCAGCGTAGACTCAACCGCAGATACGCAGTATTTT. Translated, it gives CASSVDSTADTQYF. Based on the CDR3 plus reference TRBV9 and TRBJ2-3, the full variable domain is DSGVTQTPKHLITATGQRVTLRCSPRSGDLSVYWYQQSLDQGLQFLIQYYNGEERAKGNILERFSAQQFPDLHSELNLSSLELGDSALYFCASSVDSTADTQYFGPGTRLTVL.